Below are 32 T cell receptor beta chains sequenced from a single sample in a study of blood T cell repertoires in COVID-19. Sequenced by immunoSEQ multiplex PCR; TCRdb stores in-frame clones only, minus some. The profile shows tens of thousands of clones, roughly nine tenths of them singletons. The sequenced sample was peripheral blood. Receptors were obtained from a man aged 65-85 years with COVID-19, enrolled during active disease.

The chain joins TRBV2 to TRBJ1-3; D gene uncertain. V was shortened by 4 bases and J by 5 bases, with 15 bases between the two germline ends. Germline CDR1 and CDR2: SNHLY and FYNNEI. The CDR3 sequence is 15 residues long. The CDR3: CASSASVGLRNTIYF. DNA for the CDR3: TGTGCCAGCAGTGCGTCGGTAGGACTACGAAACACCATATATTTT.

This rearrangement joins TRBV5-1 to TRBJ1-1; D not certain. The CDR3 has 14 residues. The V gene lost 4 bases and the J gene lost 0 bases, with 10 bases spanning the gap. Germline lookup yields CDR1 SGHRS and CDR2 YFSETQ. This CDR3 reads CASSPSTMNTEAFF. The CDR3 nucleotides read TGCGCCAGCAGCCCCTCGACTATGAACACTGAAGCTTTCTTT.

This chain's CDR3 is CASSPGTRGAYEQYF. The CDR3 DNA is TGTGCCAGCTCACCCGGGACTCGGGGAGCCTACGAGCAGTACTTC. This chain connects TRBV18 to TRBJ2-7, with a possible D match to TRBD2 (6 bases). V lost 3 bases and J lost 2, with 14 bases in between. Germline V gives CDR1 KGHSH, CDR2 LQKENI. This CDR3 contains 15 residues.

This clone was counted between two and nine times. The V gene is TRBV28, the J gene TRBJ2-5; the D gene is possibly TRBD1 (5 bases). Germline CDR1 and CDR2: MDHEN and SYDVKM. This CDR3 contains 15 residues. Trimming took 3 bases from V and 5 from J, leaving 16 bases between them. The chain's CDR3 is CASSFWGQAGETQYF. In DNA form, the CDR3 reads TGTGCCAGCAGTTTCTGGGGCCAGGCCGGTGAGACCCAGTACTTC. The variable domain in full, completed from reference TRBV28 and TRBJ2-5, reads DVKVTQSSRYLVKRTGEKVFLECVQDMDHENMFWYRQDPGLGLRLIYFSYDVKMKEKGDIPEGYSVSREKKERFSLILESASTNQTSMYLCASSFWGQAGETQYFGPGTRLLVL.

The gene calls are TRBV7-9 and TRBJ2-5; maybe TRBD1 (5 bases). This CDR3 comprises 13 residues. CDR1 and CDR2 from the germline V gene are SEHNR and FQNEAQ (reference sequence). Trimming left V 4 bases short and J 7 bases short, with 13 bases between. CDR3 nucleotide sequence: TGTGCCAGCAGCTCGACAGTCCCGGGGACCCAGTACTTC. Encoded protein: CASSSTVPGTQYF.

The chain joins TRBV7-2 to TRBJ2-7; D is unclear. The CDR3 consists of 12 residues. The ends were cut back, 5 bases at V and 0 bases at J, with 5 bases in the middle. Germline-derived CDR1 and CDR2 are SGHTA and FQGNSA. The CDR3 region has the DNA TGTGCCAGCAGCCTAAGCTCCTACGAGCAGTACTTC. Residues: CASSLSSYEQYF.

This sequence joins TRBV6-6 and TRBJ2-3; D remains ambiguous. V lost 0 bases to trimming and J lost 0 bases, with 7 bases between them. The CDR3 covers 15 residues. CDR1 and CDR2 from the germline V gene are MNHNY and SVGAGI (reference sequence). CDR3 DNA: TGTGCCAGCAGTTACTCATTTACTAGCACAGATACGCAGTATTTT. Protein: CASSYSFTSTDTQYF.

The chain joins TRBV5-1 to TRBJ2-7; 9 bases are shared with TRBD1. CDR1 SGHRS and CDR2 YFSETQ come from the germline V gene. With 1 base clipped from V and 2 bases from J, the junction kept 1 base outside the gene matches. CDR3 length: 14 amino acids. The DNA for the CDR3 is TGCGCCAGCAGCTTGTGGGACAGGGCCTACGAGCAGTACTTC. This sequence encodes CASSLWDRAYEQYF.

This clone showed up just once. This sequence joins TRBV11-2 and TRBJ2-7; 10 nucleotides match TRBD2. CDR3 length equals 16 residues. CDR1 and CDR2 (germline): SGHAT, FQNNGV. J was trimmed by 7 bases and V by 0 bases; bases with no gene match: 9. DNA for the CDR3: TGTGCCAGCAGCTTAGATTCACTAGCGGGACCCCTGGAGCAGTACTTC. Encoded protein: CASSLDSLAGPLEQYF.

The chain carries TRBV27 and TRBJ1-4; perhaps TRBD1 as D (6 bases). The CDR3 contains 14 residues. Germline assignment: CDR1 MNHEY and CDR2 SMNVEV (reference sequence). V dropped 10 bases and J dropped 6 bases, with 18 bases sitting between them. The CDR3 DNA sequence: TGTGCCACGGGAGGGGGATTAAGTGATGAAAAACTGTTTTTT. Its protein is CATGGGLSDEKLFF.

This clone was counted a single time. This chain uses TRBV11-2 with TRBJ2-7; 8 nucleotides line up with TRBD2. Trimming took 5 bases from V and 0 from J; bases not matched to a gene: 6. Germline CDR1 and CDR2: SGHAT and FQNNGV. CDR3 length equals 15 residues. CDR3 coding DNA: TGTGCCAGCAGCCTTAGCGGGATTAGCTCCTACGAGCAGTACTTC. This gives the protein CASSLSGISSYEQYF.

The V call is TRBV2, the J call TRBJ2-3; 10 bases align to TRBD2. Germline assignment: CDR1 SNHLY and CDR2 FYNNEI. The V segment lost 8 bases and the J segment 3 bases; nucleotides outside the gene matches: 2. CDR3 length: 13 amino acids. CDR3 nucleotides: TGTGCCAGCGGGACTAGCGCGACAGATACGCAGTATTTT. It specifies CASGTSATDTQYF.

The rearrangement links TRBV12-3 or TRBV12-4 to TRBJ1-2; D unresolved. With 1 base removed from V and 1 base from J, the gap between germline ends came to 4 bases. This CDR3 contains 13 residues. The CDR3 loop is CASSLGSNYGYTF. Written as DNA, the CDR3 is TGTGCCAGCAGTTTAGGGAGTAACTATGGCTACACCTTC.

This clone was observed a single time. The genes are TRBV6-4 and TRBJ1-1, with 7 bases fitting TRBD1. The J segment lost 3 bases and the V segment lost 0 bases, leaving 4 bases of the junction unmatched. The CDR3 contains 15 residues. The V gene's germline CDR1 is MRHNA and CDR2 SNTAGT. CDR3 coding DNA: TGTGCCAGCAGTGACTCAGGGGGCGCGGACACTGAAGCTTTCTTT. It translates to CASSDSGGADTEAFF.

The gene calls are TRBV7-9 and TRBJ2-1; no firm D call. From germline, CDR1 is SEHNR and CDR2 FQNEAQ (reference sequence). The CDR3 is 10 amino acids. V lost 3 bases to trimming and J lost 8 bases, with 2 bases between them. The CDR3 DNA sequence: TGTGCCAGCAGCTTCGATGAGCAGTTCTTC. This translates into CASSFDEQFF.

The chain recombines TRBV23-1 with TRBJ1-2, with 12 nucleotides matching TRBD1. TRBV23-1 carries the ORF label, with uncertain function. CDR3 length: 15 amino acids. The V gene end was trimmed by 3 bases and the J gene end by 9 bases; junction bases not matched to a gene: 8. CDR3 in amino acids: CASSHPPGQGACYTF. CDR3 DNA sequence: TGCGCCAGCAGTCATCCGCCGGGACAGGGGGCTTGCTACACCTTC.

This chain joins TRBV7-9 and TRBJ2-3; TRBD1 matches 11 bases. This CDR3 is 17 amino acids long. Trimming cost V 1 base and J 1 base; bases outside gene matches: 4. CDR1 is SEHNR, CDR2 FQNEAQ, per germline (reference sequence). CDR3 sequence (DNA): TGTGCCAGCAGCTTAGTATGGACAGGGGGCCGCACAGATACGCAGTATTTT. Protein: CASSLVWTGGRTDTQYF.

This sequence joins TRBV5-6 and TRBJ2-5, with D perhaps TRBD2 (5 bases). This CDR3 spans 14 amino acids. V lost 4 bases, J lost 0 bases, and 10 bases lay in between. The V gene's germline CDR1 is SGHDT and CDR2 YYEEEE. Written as DNA, the CDR3 is TGTGCCAGCAGCGCTATGGACTACCAAGAGACCCAGTACTTC. Its translation: CASSAMDYQETQYF.

V usage is TRBV7-9 and J usage is TRBJ2-7; 7 bases align to TRBD1. CDR1 and CDR2 (germline): SEHNR, FQNEAQ (reference sequence). This CDR3 has 14 residues. The V and J ends lost 1 base and 7 bases, in that order; junction bases with no gene match: 7. The CDR3 coding sequence is TGTGCCAGCAGCTTAGGAAGGGGGCGAAGGGAGCAGTACTTC. Translating gives CASSLGRGRREQYF.

The chain is built from TRBV27 and TRBJ1-2; tentative D call: TRBD1 (6 bases). This CDR3 region has 13 residues. V gave up 3 bases and J gave up 6 bases, with 11 bases separating them. The V gene's germline CDR1 is MNHEY and CDR2 SMNVEV (reference sequence). Written as DNA, the CDR3 is TGTGCCAGCAGTTTTAGGGCAGGGGATGGCTACACCTTC. As protein: CASSFRAGDGYTF.

The chain links TRBV6-7 to TRBJ2-4; 9 bases agree with TRBD1. TRBV6-7 is assigned to the ORF class and has an uncertain function. This CDR3 is 14 amino acids long. After removal of 6 bases from V and 8 bases from J, the junction contained 8 bases not matched to a gene. The DNA of the CDR3 is TGTGCCAGCAGGCCGGGACAGGGTTTCGACATTCAGTACTTC. Protein sequence: CASRPGQGFDIQYF.

The chain carries TRBV10-2 and TRBJ1-5; D is undetermined. In germline, CDR1 is WSHSY, CDR2 SAAADI. This CDR3 is built from 14 residues. Trimming stripped 0 bases from V and 7 bases from J, with 10 bases between. In DNA form, the CDR3 reads TGCGCCAGCAGTGAGTCGACCGGGAGGCAGCCCCAGCATTTT. Encoded protein: CASSESTGRQPQHF.

The rearrangement links TRBV29-1 to TRBJ2-5; 7 nucleotides match TRBD1. Looked up from germline, CDR1 is SQVTM and CDR2 is ANQGSEA. Trimming took 6 bases from V and 2 from J; bases not matched to a gene: 3. This CDR3 contains 12 residues. CDR3 amino acids: CSVGQAQETQYF. The CDR3 DNA is TGCAGCGTAGGACAGGCACAAGAGACCCAGTACTTC.

This clone was counted between two and nine times. This chain uses TRBV5-1 with TRBJ1-3, with D possibly TRBD1 on 5 matching bases. Germline V gives CDR1 SGHRS, CDR2 YFSETQ. The CDR3 extends over 15 amino acids. Trimming cost V 5 bases and J 0 bases, with 12 bases left between them. The DNA for the CDR3 is TGCGCCAGCAGACAGGACCGCTACTCTGGAAACACCATATATTTT. Translation gives CASRQDRYSGNTIYF.

The chain has TRBV19 and TRBJ1-1; 9 positions match TRBD1. The CDR3 contains 14 residues. V lost 7 bases, J lost 4 bases, and 7 bases stayed unmatched. Germline values: CDR1 LNHDA, CDR2 SQIVND (reference sequence). In DNA, the CDR3 is TGTGCCAGTACCTCACAGGGGGCTTTCACTGAAGCTTTCTTT. This sequence encodes CASTSQGAFTEAFF.

DNA of the CDR3: TGTGCCAGCAGTTCCGGGACAGGGACCGAGCAGTACTTC. Its translation: CASSSGTGTEQYF. The genes are TRBV27 and TRBJ2-7; TRBD1 matches 9 bases. CDR3 length: 13 residues. Germline assignment: CDR1 MNHEY and CDR2 SMNVEV (reference sequence). V shed 4 bases, J shed 6 bases, and the junction held 4 bases outside the gene matches.

This clone appeared once. V is TRBV7-9 and J is TRBJ2-1; 11 bases match TRBD2. With V trimmed by 5 bases and J by 8 bases, 5 bases remained unmatched. Germline values: CDR1 SEHNR, CDR2 FQNEAQ (reference sequence). The length of the CDR3 is 14 residues. CDR3 protein: CASSLSGRGDEQFF. The CDR3 region has the DNA TGTGCCAGCAGCCTTAGCGGGAGGGGGGATGAGCAGTTCTTC.

The V and J genes are TRBV5-1 and TRBJ2-7; tentatively, D is TRBD1 (5 bases). In germline, CDR1 is SGHRS, CDR2 YFSETQ. The CDR3 extends over 16 amino acids. Trimming shortened V by 4 bases and J by 2 bases, and 19 bases separated the two germline ends. The CDR3 spells CASSTSWGLTPYEQYF. The CDR3 DNA follows: TGCGCCAGCAGCACCTCCTGGGGCCTAACGCCCTACGAGCAGTACTTC.

The chain uses TRBV7-9 and TRBJ2-7; 8 bases match TRBD2. The CDR3 spans 15 residues. The V and J ends lost 1 base and 7 bases, in that order; junction bases with no gene match: 9. Germline assignment: CDR1 SEHNR and CDR2 FQNEAQ (reference sequence). CDR3 nucleotide sequence: TGTGCCAGCAGCTTAGGGGCGGGGGGCGCGGGAGAGCAGTACTTC. Translation gives CASSLGAGGAGEQYF. The full variable domain, completed using reference TRBV7-9 and TRBJ2-7, is DTGVSQNPRHKITKRGQNVTFRCDPISEHNRLYWYRQTLGQGPEFLTYFQNEAQLEKSRLLSDRFSAERPKGSFSTLEIQRTEQGDSAMYLCASSLGAGGAGEQYFGPGTRLTVT.

The V gene is TRBV5-1, the J gene TRBJ2-6, with D hard to call. The CDR3 is 14 amino acids. The V and J ends lost 3 bases and 4 bases respectively, with 8 bases between them. Germline assignment: CDR1 SGHRS and CDR2 YFSETQ. CDR3 nucleotide sequence: TGCGCCAGCAGCTATTCAGTAGGGGCCAACGTCCTGACTTTC. It encodes CASSYSVGANVLTF. Complete variable domain (other parts from reference TRBV5-1 and TRBJ2-6): KAGVTQTPRYLIKTRGQQVTLSCSPISGHRSVSWYQQTPGQGLQFLFEYFSETQRNKGNFPGRFSGRQFSNSRSEMNVSTLELGDSALYLCASSYSVGANVLTFGAGSRLTVL.

The genes are TRBV7-9 and TRBJ2-5; tentative D call: TRBD2 (6 bases). This CDR3 is built from 13 residues. The V gene lost 6 bases and the J gene lost 5 bases, with 13 bases spanning the gap. Germline V gives CDR1 SEHNR, CDR2 FQNEAQ (reference sequence). The CDR3 DNA is TGTGCCAGCAGGTCCAGGGAGGACGAGACCCAGTACTTC. Protein product: CASRSREDETQYF.

This chain links TRBV11-2 with TRBJ2-7; 9 nucleotides align to TRBD1. This CDR3 is built from 14 residues. Trimming cost V 5 bases and J 7 bases; bases outside gene matches: 9. Germline V gene lookup returns CDR1 SGHAT and CDR2 FQNNGV. The CDR3 nucleotides are TGTGCCAGCAGCCACGGACAGGGGACGGAAGAGCAGTACTTC. Protein sequence: CASSHGQGTEEQYF.